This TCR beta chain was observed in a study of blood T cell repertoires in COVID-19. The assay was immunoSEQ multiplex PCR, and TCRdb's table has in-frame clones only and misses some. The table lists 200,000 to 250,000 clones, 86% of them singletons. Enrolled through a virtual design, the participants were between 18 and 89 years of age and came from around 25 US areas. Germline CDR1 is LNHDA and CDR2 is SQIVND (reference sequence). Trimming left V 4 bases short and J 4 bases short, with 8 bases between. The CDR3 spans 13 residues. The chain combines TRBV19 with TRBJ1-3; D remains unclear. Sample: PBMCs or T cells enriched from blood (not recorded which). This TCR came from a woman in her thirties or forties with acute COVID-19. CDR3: CASSNGPGNTIYF. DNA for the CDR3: TGTGCCAGTAGTAACGGTCCCGGAAACACCATATATTTT.